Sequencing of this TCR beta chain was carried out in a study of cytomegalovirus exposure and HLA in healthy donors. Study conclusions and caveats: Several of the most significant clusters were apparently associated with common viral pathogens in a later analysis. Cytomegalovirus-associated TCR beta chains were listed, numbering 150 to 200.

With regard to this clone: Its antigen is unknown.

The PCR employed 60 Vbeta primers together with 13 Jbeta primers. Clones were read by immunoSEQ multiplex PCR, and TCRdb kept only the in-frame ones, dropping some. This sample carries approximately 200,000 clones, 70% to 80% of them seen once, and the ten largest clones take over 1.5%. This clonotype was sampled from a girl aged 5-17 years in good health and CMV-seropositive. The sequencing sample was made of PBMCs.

CDR3 bases: TGCGCCAGCAGCCAAGAGGGAGTCGGCAGCTCCTACGAGCAGTACTTC. It encodes CASSQEGVGSSYEQYF. The chain carries TRBV4-1 and TRBJ2-7, with a possible D match to TRBD2 (5 bases). Germline V gives CDR1 MGHRA, CDR2 YSYEKL. This CDR3 has 16 residues. Trimming removed 0 bases at V and 0 bases at J, with 12 bases between.